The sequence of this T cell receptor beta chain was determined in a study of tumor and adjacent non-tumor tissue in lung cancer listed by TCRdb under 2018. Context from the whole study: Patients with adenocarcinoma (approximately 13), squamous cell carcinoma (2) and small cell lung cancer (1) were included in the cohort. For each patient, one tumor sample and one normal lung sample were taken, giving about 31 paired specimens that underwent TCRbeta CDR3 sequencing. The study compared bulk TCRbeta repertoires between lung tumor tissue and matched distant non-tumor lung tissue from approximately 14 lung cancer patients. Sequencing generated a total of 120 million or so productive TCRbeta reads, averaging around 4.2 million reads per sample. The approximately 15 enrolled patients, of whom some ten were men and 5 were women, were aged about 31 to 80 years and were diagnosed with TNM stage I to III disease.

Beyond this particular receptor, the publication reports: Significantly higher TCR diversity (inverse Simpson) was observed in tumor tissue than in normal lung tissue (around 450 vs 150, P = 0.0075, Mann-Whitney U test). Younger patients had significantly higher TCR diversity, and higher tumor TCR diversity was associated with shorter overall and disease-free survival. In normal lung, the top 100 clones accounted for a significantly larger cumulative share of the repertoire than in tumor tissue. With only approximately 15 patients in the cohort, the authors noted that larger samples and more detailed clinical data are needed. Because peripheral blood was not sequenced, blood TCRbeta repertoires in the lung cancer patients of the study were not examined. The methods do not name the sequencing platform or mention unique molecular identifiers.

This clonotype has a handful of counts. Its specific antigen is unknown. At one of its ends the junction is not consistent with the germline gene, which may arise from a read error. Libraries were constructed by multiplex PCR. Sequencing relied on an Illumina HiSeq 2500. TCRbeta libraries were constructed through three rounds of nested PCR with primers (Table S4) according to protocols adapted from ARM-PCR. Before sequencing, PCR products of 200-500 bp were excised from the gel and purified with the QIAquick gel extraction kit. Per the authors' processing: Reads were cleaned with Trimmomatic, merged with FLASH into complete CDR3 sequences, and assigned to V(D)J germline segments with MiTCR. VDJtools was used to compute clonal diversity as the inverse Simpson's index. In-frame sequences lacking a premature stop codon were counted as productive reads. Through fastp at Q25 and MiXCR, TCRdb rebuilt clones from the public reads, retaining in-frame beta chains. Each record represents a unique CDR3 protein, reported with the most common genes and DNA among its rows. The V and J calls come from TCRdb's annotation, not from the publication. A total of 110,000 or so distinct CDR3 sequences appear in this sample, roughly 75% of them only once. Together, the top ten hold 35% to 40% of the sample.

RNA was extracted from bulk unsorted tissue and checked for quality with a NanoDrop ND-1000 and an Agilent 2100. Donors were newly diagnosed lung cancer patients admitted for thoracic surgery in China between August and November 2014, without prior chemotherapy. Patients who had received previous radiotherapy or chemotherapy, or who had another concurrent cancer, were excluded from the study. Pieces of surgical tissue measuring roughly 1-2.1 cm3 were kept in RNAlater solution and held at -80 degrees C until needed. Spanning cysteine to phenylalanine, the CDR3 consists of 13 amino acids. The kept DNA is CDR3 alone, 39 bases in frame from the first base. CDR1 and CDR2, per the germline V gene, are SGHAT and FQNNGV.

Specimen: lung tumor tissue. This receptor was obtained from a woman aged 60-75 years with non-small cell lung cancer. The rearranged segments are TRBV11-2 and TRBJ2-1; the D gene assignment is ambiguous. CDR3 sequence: CTSSLDRLGKQLF. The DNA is TGTACCAGCAGTTTAGATCGTTTGGGTAAGCAGTTATTC.